This TCR beta chain was identified during a study of blood T cell repertoires in COVID-19. The wider study: T cells, B-cell-depleted T cells, or PBMCs provided the cDNA or gDNA that served as material.

Sequencing was performed with immunoSEQ multiplex PCR; in TCRdb, only in-frame clones are kept and a portion is missing. The table records about 140,000 clones, more than 75% of them present only once. Sequenced sample: peripheral blood. This sequence was found in a woman of 80 years or more with acute or convalescent COVID-19.

This CDR3 is CASSQGRGLQAQRDTQYF. In DNA form, the CDR3 reads TGTGCCAGCAGCCAAGGTAGGGGTCTGCAGGCTCAGAGAGATACGCAGTATTTT. The chain joins TRBV4-2 to TRBJ2-3; a weak D match, TRBD1 (5 bases). Germline V CDR1 and CDR2: LGHNA, YNFKEQ. This CDR3 region has 18 residues. Trimming left V 1 base short and J 5 bases short, with 22 bases between.